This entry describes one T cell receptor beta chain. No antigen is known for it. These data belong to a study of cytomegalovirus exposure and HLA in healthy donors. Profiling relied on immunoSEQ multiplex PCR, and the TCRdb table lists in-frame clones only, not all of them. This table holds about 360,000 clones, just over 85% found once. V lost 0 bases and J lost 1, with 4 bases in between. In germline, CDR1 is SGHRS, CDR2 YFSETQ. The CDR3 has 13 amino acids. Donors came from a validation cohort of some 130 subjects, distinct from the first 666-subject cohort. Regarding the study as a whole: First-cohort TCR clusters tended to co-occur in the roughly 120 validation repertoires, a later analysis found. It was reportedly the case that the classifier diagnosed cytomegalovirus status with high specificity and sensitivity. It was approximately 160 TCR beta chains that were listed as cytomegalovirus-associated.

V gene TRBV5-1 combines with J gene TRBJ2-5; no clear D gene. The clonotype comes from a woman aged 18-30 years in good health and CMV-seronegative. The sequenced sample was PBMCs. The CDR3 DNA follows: TGCGCCAGCAGCTTGGGTCGCCAAGAGACCCAGTACTTC. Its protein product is CASSLGRQETQYF.